These T cell receptor beta chains were read from a single sample in a study of blood T cell repertoires in COVID-19. Method: immunoSEQ multiplex PCR; TCRdb's copy keeps in-frame clones and lacks some. There are about 480,000 clones in the sample; 75% to 90% occur only once, and 8.3% lies in the top ten. Sequencing used PBMCs or T cells enriched from blood (not recorded which). All receptors derive from a woman aged 60-75 years who had recovered from COVID-19. Both conserved end residues are part of each CDR3. A row's size may be missing; if present it is once, few, many or a size class.

>TRBV6-6|.|TRBJ2-3
CASSRPGTGSSTDTQYF
>TRBV19|once|TRBJ1-4
CASSPPLRGQGREKLFF
>TRBV6-5|few|TRBJ2-2
CASNPTGAGELFF
>TRBV5-1|.|TRBJ2-7
CASSRTGGEQYF
>TRBV18|.|TRBJ2-6
CASQATGANVLTF
>TRBV11-2|.|TRBJ1-6
CASSSTGSLSGSPLHF
>TRBV27|.|TRBJ1-2
CASSFVIGGGVYGYTF
>TRBV4-1|.|TRBJ2-1
CASSQGLRGSYNEQFF
>TRBV28|once|TRBJ1-1
CASTGPLRNTEAFF
>TRBV2|.|TRBJ2-1
CASSETGGGLFF
>TRBV24-1|.|TRBJ1-3
CATSDSRGSGNTIYF
>TRBV11-2|.|TRBJ1-1
CASSLHGGGNTEAFF
>TRBV6-4|.|TRBJ2-2
CASGSGGANTGELFF
>TRBV5-1|few|TRBJ1-2
CASSSDRPGTGDSYGYTF
>TRBV9|.|TRBJ2-3
CASSPSGGVFTDTQYF
>TRBV2|.|TRBJ2-3
CASSEGASDTQYF
>TRBV3-1/TRBV3-2|.|TRBJ2-1
CASSRTSGAASEQFF
>TRBV29-1|.|TRBJ2-3
CSVRLPASTDTQYF
>TRBV5-1|.|TRBJ2-7
CASSPTGIRYEQYF
>TRBV5-6|few|TRBJ1-6
CASSLEDRENSPLHF
>TRBV2|few|TRBJ1-2
CASDRQAEYGYTF
>TRBV5-6|.|TRBJ1-3
CASRTDREPGNTIYF
>TRBV6-1|.|TRBJ1-1
CASSEALTRDTEAFF
>TRBV12-5|.|TRBJ1-4
CASGSTAALPEKLFF
>TRBV6-6|.|TRBJ2-2
CASSYLASGGNGELFF
>TRBV12-3/TRBV12-4|.|TRBJ1-3
CASSSLSGNTIYF
>TRBV29-1|.|TRBJ2-7
CSVDLQGAYEQYF
>TRBV6-5|.|TRBJ1-2
CASSYSGTGGYGYTF
>TRBV25-1|.|TRBJ1-2
CASSEWDRGNYGYTF
>TRBV7-6|.|TRBJ2-2
CASSLRTLRGTGELFF
>TRBV14|.|TRBJ1-3
CASSQVGGNTIYF
>TRBV5-1|once|TRBJ2-3
CASSLLGTDTQYF
>TRBV6-5|.|TRBJ1-6
CASKLGQGASSPLHF
>TRBV7-2|.|TRBJ2-2
CASSLQTVVNTGELFF
>TRBV6-2/TRBV6-3|.|TRBJ2-7
CASSYSPPGRGLPYEQYF
>TRBV2|.|TRBJ2-7
CASNFRDSPYEQYF
>TRBV4-1|.|TRBJ1-5
CASSQVLIGGNQPQHF
>TRBV5-6|.|TRBJ1-3
CASTYRAISGNTIYF
>TRBV21-1|once|TRBJ1-5
CASSNIGTDNSNQPQHF
>TRBV7-8|.|TRBJ2-2
CAGGSANTGELFF
>TRBV9|.|TRBJ2-2
CASSVDGTGDVTGELFF
>TRBV3-1/TRBV3-2|.|TRBJ2-7
CASSQAGVYTYEQYF